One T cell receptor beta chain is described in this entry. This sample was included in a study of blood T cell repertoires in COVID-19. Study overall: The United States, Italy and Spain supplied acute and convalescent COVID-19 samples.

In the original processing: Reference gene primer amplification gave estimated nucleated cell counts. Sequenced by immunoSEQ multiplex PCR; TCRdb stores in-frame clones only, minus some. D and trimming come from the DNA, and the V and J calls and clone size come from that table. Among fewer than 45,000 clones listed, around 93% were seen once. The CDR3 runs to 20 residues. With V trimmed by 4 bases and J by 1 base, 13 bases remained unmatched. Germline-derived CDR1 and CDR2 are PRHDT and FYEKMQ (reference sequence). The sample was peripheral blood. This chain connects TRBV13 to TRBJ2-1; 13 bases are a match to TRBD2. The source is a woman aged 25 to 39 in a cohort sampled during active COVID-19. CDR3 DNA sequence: TGTGCCAGCAGCTCAACAAACCCCTGGACTAGCGGGGGATCCTACAATGAGCAGTTCTTC. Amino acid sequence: CASSSTNPWTSGGSYNEQFF.